This TCR beta chain was observed in a study of blood T cell repertoires in COVID-19. Study as a whole: From T cells, B-cell-depleted T cells, or PBMCs came the material, which was cDNA or gDNA.

Clones were read by immunoSEQ multiplex PCR, and TCRdb kept only the in-frame ones, dropping some. This sample carries some 42,000 clones, over 75% of them seen once, and the ten largest clones take approximately 2.4%. The trim removed 1 base at V and 4 bases at J, leaving 9 bases unmatched. The germline CDR1 and CDR2 sequences are SNHLY and FYNNEI. This CDR3 is 16 amino acids long. The clonotype originates from a human donor in a cohort sampled during active COVID-19. The chain employs TRBV2 and TRBJ1-1, with 7 bases aligning to TRBD1. Sample: peripheral blood. The CDR3 here is CASSEGNRGRITEAFF. CDR3 bases: TGTGCCAGCAGTGAAGGTAACAGGGGACGGATCACTGAAGCTTTCTTT.